This TCR beta chain was captured in a study of post-analysis software for immune sequencing data. Study findings and constraints: Controls had lower frequencies than patients of 4 or 5 TRBV segments, which included TRBV5-6, TRBV5-1 and TRBV20-1.

Prepared libraries of TCR beta cDNA carried unique molecular identifiers. MiXCR, applied by TCRdb to the PCR reads, yields one record per CDR3 protein. The table lists hundreds of thousands of distinct CDR3 sequences, 36% of them singletons. This CDR3 has 13 residues. Looked up from germline, CDR1 is SNHLY and CDR2 is FYNNEI. The V end was cut by 4 bases, the J end by 1 base, with 7 bases between. At least ten counts were recorded for this clonotype. Its antigen remains unidentified. The specimen was blood. The clonotype comes from a girl between 10 and 17 years old with multiple sclerosis. The J gene is TRBJ2-5, the V gene TRBV2; D unresolved. The CDR3 here is CASSVSVQETQYF. CDR3 nucleotides: TGTGCCAGCAGTGTTTCCGTCCAAGAGACCCAGTACTTC.